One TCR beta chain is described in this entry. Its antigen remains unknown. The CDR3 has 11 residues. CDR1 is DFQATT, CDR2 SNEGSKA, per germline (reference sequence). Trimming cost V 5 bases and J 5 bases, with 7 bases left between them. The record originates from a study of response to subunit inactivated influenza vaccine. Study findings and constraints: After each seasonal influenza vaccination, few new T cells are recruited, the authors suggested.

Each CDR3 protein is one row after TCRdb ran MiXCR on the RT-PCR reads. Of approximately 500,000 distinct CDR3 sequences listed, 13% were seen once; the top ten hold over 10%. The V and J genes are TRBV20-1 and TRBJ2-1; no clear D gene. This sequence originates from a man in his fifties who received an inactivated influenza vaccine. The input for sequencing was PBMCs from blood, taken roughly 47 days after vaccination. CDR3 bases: TGCAGTGCTCCCCAAAACAATGAGCAGTTCTTC. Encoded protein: CSAPQNNEQFF.